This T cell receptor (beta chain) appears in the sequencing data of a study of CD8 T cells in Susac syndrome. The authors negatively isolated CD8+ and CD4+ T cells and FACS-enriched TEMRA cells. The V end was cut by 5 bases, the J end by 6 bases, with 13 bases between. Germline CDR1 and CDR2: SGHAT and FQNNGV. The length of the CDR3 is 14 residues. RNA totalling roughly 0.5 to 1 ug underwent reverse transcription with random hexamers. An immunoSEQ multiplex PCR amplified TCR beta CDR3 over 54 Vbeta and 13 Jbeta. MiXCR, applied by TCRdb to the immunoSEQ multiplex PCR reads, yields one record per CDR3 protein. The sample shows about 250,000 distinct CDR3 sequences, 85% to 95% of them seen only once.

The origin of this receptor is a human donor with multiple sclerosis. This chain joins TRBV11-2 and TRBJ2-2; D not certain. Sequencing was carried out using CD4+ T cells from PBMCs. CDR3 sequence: CASSLSLRSGELFF. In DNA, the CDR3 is TGTGCCAGCAGCCTATCACTTCGTTCCGGGGAGCTGTTTTTT.